These 5 T cell receptor beta chains share one sample of origin, sequenced in a study of cytomegalovirus exposure and HLA in healthy donors. Primers included in the PCR were 60 Vbeta and 13 Jbeta primers. Clones were sequenced by immunoSEQ multiplex PCR, and TCRdb holds only the in-frame ones, with some missing. The table includes some 150,000 clones, around 75% detected once. The specimen sequenced was PBMCs. These receptors came from a woman in her forties in good health and CMV-seronegative.

This chain joins TRBV19 and TRBJ2-5, with TRBD1 identical over 7 bases. The CDR3 covers 16 residues. With V trimmed by 8 bases and J by 5 bases, 17 bases remained unmatched. Germline CDR1 reads LNHDA; CDR2 reads SQIVND (reference sequence). The CDR3 bases are TGTGCCAGTTCGACTATCGAAGGGGACAGTAGGGAGACCCAGTACTTC. Encoded protein: CASSTIEGDSRETQYF.

About this clone itself: A junction end diverges from the germline sequence, so it may reflect a read error. This chain joins TRBV7-9 and TRBJ1-2; 7 nucleotides align to TRBD1. The CDR3 has 14 amino acids. Germline assignment: CDR1 SEHNR and CDR2 FQNEAQ (reference sequence). The CDR3 sequence is CSSSLGQAHYGYTF. Here the CDR3 DNA reads TGTTCCAGCAGCCTCGGACAGGCCCACTATGGCTACACCTTC. Using reference TRBV7-9 and TRBJ1-2 for the parts outside the CDR3, the full variable domain is DTGVSQNPRHKITKRGQNVTFRCDPISEHNRLYWYRQTLGQGPEFLTYFQNEAQLEKSRLLSDRFSAERPKGSFSTLEIQRTEQGDSAMYLCSSSLGQAHYGYTFGSGTRLTVV.

Points on this clone: Its ends do not fully match the called genes, so a read error is possible. The chain has TRBV15 and TRBJ2-2, with a tentative D call TRBD1 (6 bases). In germline, CDR1 is LNHNV, CDR2 YYDKDF (reference sequence). The CDR3 totals 18 residues. CDR3 sequence reads: CATRRGQGPYPNTGELFF. For the CDR3, the DNA is TGTGCCACCAGGAGAGGGCAGGGGCCCTACCCGAACACCGGGGAGCTGTTTTTT.

This clone was detected only once. V gene TRBV2 combines with J gene TRBJ2-1, with TRBD2 matching over 8 bases. The CDR3 totals 14 residues. CDR1 SNHLY and CDR2 FYNNEI come from the germline V gene. The ends lost 6 bases at V and 6 bases at J; junction bases unmatched: 7. This CDR3 is CASRVGGLVNEQFF. The CDR3 nucleotides read TGTGCCAGCAGGGTGGGGGGACTAGTCAATGAGCAGTTCTTC.

The rearrangement links TRBV6-5 to TRBJ2-7; D remains unclear. This CDR3 has 14 amino acids. The germline CDR1 and CDR2 sequences are MNHEY and SVGAGI. Trimming cost V 2 bases and J 2 bases, with 10 bases left between them. This CDR3 is CASSYQNRAYEQYF. The DNA for the CDR3 is TGTGCCAGCAGTTACCAAAACCGGGCCTACGAGCAGTACTTC.